These 17 T cell receptor beta chains were sequenced from one sample in a study of human T cells and chemical hapten exposure. For the library, individual cDNA molecules each received unique molecular identifiers. TCRdb redid the calling of the reads with MiXCR, one entry per CDR3 protein. The data show a few thousand distinct CDR3 sequences, around 50% seen once. The sample's treatment: therapeutic diphenylcyclopropenone sensitization with weekly scalp DPC. This sample comprised whole blood, obtained before DPC sensitization or 2, 6, or about 24 weeks after (not recorded which). Receptors originate from an adult with alopecia areata. Some clones in this sample may be carry-over from other donors' samples. This table probably holds off-target reads from a library built for another chain.

The V call is TRBV25-1, the J call TRBJ2-1, with D perhaps given as TRBD1 or TRBD2 (5 bases each). Germline loops: CDR1 MGHDK, CDR2 SYGVNS. V lost 7 bases, J lost 4 bases, and 17 bases lay in between. This CDR3 spans 15 amino acids. CDR3 protein: CASIPRDGLYNEQFF. The CDR3 DNA reads as TGTGCCAGCATCCCCCGGGACGGACTTTACAATGAGCAGTTCTTC.

This clonotype was observed a handful of times. This chain uses TRBV10-2 with TRBJ2-7; the D is unclear. CDR1 is WSHSY, CDR2 SAAADI, per germline. V was pared by 4 bases and J by 0 bases, with 4 bases between. The CDR3 length is 12 residues. CDR3 bases: TGCGCCAGCAGTGCGAACTCCTACGAGCAGTACTTC. It specifies CASSANSYEQYF.

This chain uses TRBV11-2 with TRBJ2-1, with no clear D. Per the germline V gene, CDR1 is SGHAT and CDR2 is FQNNGV. The CDR3 has 11 residues. Trimming pared 5 bases from V and 6 bases from J, leaving 5 bases between. The CDR3 nucleotides are TGTGCCAGCAGCCCATTCAATGAGCAGTTCTTC. It codes for CASSPFNEQFF.

The chain recombines TRBV11-3 with TRBJ2-1; TRBD2 matches 12 bases. The CDR3 is made up of 16 amino acids. With V trimmed by 1 base and J by 7 bases, 5 bases remained unmatched. Germline CDR1 is SGHNT and CDR2 is YENEEA. The CDR3: CASSLAGLAGGNEQFF. CDR3 DNA: TGTGCCAGCAGCTTAGCAGGCCTAGCGGGAGGGAATGAGCAGTTCTTC.

The chain uses TRBV20-1 and TRBJ2-7; D perhaps matches TRBD2 (6 bases). Between the trimmed V and J ends, which lost 2 bases and 9 bases, there was a span of 14 bases. CDR1 and CDR2 (germline): DFQATT, SNEGSKA (reference sequence). This CDR3 region has 12 residues. DNA for the CDR3: TGCAGTGCTAGAATAGGCGGGAACAGGCAGTACTTC. This encodes CSARIGGNRQYF.

The chain couples TRBV7-8 to TRBJ2-1; tentative D call: TRBD2 (5 bases). Germline V gene lookup returns CDR1 SGHVS and CDR2 FQNEAQ. V lost 2 bases, J lost 7 bases, and 9 bases lay in between. The CDR3 is 13 amino acids. CDR3 nucleotides: TGTGCCAGCAGCTTATCGCGGGCTAATGAGCAGTTCTTC. Translation gives CASSLSRANEQFF.

This chain joins TRBV24-1 and TRBJ2-7, with 9 positions matching TRBD1. Germline V CDR1 and CDR2: KGHDR, SFDVKD. The CDR3 length is 14 residues. Trimming took 8 bases from V and 4 from J; bases not matched to a gene: 8. The CDR3 loop reads CATKVQDRGYEQYF. CDR3 bases: TGTGCCACCAAAGTCCAGGACAGGGGTTACGAGCAGTACTTC.

V gene TRBV29-1 combines with J gene TRBJ2-3; TRBD2 might be the D (5 bases). Germline CDR1 and CDR2: SQVTM and ANQGSEA. This CDR3 is 13 amino acids long. Trimming removed 4 bases at V and 4 bases at J, with 12 bases between. The DNA of the CDR3 is TGCAGCGTTGCGGTGAGCGGAGCAGATACGCAGTATTTT. Amino acid sequence: CSVAVSGADTQYF.

The chain employs TRBV6-6 and TRBJ2-1; D might be TRBD1 (6 bases). Germline CDR1 MNHNY, CDR2 SVGAGI (reference sequence). The CDR3 consists of 15 residues. V dropped 6 bases and J dropped 10 bases, with 22 bases sitting between them. CDR3 in amino acids: CASSGDTREFNEQFF. CDR3 coding DNA: TGTGCCAGCAGCGGGGACACGAGGGAGTTCAACGAGCAGTTCTTC.

The chain uses TRBV12-3 or TRBV12-4 and TRBJ2-1; D remains unclear. Trimming shortened V by 6 bases and J by 1 base, and 7 bases separated the two germline ends. This CDR3 has 13 residues. The CDR3, as DNA: TGTGCCAGCAGGGAAAGGTCCTACAATGAGCAGTTCTTC. This translates into CASRERSYNEQFF.

The rearrangement uses TRBV5-6 and TRBJ2-7; a weak D match, TRBD1 (6 bases). This CDR3 has 16 residues. In germline, CDR1 is SGHDT, CDR2 YYEEEE. V was pared by 3 bases and J by 0 bases, with 16 bases between. The CDR3 DNA follows: TGTGCCAGCAGCTCAGAAGGACAGTCCTTCTCCTACGAGCAGTACTTC. Residues: CASSSEGQSFSYEQYF.

The chain uses TRBV6-5 and TRBJ2-2; 14 bases align to TRBD2. J gave up 0 bases and V 6 bases, and 3 bases lay outside the gene matches. This CDR3 region has 17 residues. Germline CDR1 is MNHEY and CDR2 is SVGAGI. The CDR3 DNA sequence: TGTGCCAGCAGCCTGACTAGCGGGAGGGCGAACACCGGGGAGCTGTTTTTT. This translates into CASSLTSGRANTGELFF.

The CDR3 loop is CASSRDASSYEQYF. DNA of the CDR3: TGCGCCAGCTCCCGGGACGCCAGCTCCTACGAGCAGTACTTC. The rearrangement joins TRBV5-1 to TRBJ2-7, with D perhaps given as TRBD1 or TRBD2 (5 bases each). The germline CDR1 and CDR2 sequences are SGHRS and YFSETQ. This CDR3 spans 14 amino acids. The ends were cut back, 7 bases at V and 0 bases at J, with 14 bases in the middle. Filled out from reference TRBV5-1 and TRBJ2-7, the complete variable domain reads KAGVTQTPRYLIKTRGQQVTLSCSPISGHRSVSWYQQTPGQGLQFLFEYFSETQRNKGNFPGRFSGRQFSNSRSEMNVSTLELGDSALYLCASSRDASSYEQYFGPGTRLTVT.

V is TRBV29-1 and J is TRBJ2-2; D gene ambiguous. Germline CDR1 and CDR2: SQVTM and ANQGSEA. The length of the CDR3 is 14 residues. V was shortened by 4 bases and J by 6 bases, with 15 bases between the two germline ends. The CDR3 reads CSVGFSLQAGELFF. The CDR3 region has the DNA TGCAGCGTTGGGTTTAGCCTCCAGGCCGGGGAGCTGTTTTTT.

The chain employs TRBV28 and TRBJ2-5; D remains ambiguous. This CDR3 comprises 15 residues. Germline V gene lookup returns CDR1 MDHEN and CDR2 SYDVKM. Trimming pared 0 bases from V and 1 base from J, leaving 9 bases between. Here the CDR3 DNA reads TGTGCCAGCAGTTTATGGGTCCCCACCCAAGAGACCCAGTACTTC. It encodes CASSLWVPTQETQYF.

The J gene is TRBJ2-1, the V gene TRBV7-6, with TRBD2 matching over 12 bases. CDR1 and CDR2 from the germline V gene are SGHVS and FNYEAQ. With 1 base clipped from V and 9 bases from J, the junction kept 10 bases outside the gene matches. The CDR3 consists of 17 residues. CDR3 residues: CASSLVPSGRAAGEQFF. The CDR3 DNA reads as TGTGCCAGCAGCTTAGTCCCTAGCGGGAGGGCCGCAGGTGAGCAGTTCTTC. Full variable domain (outside the CDR3, taken from reference TRBV7-6 and TRBJ2-1): GAGVSQSPRYKVTKRGQDVALRCDPISGHVSLYWYRQALGQGPEFLTYFNYEAQQDKSGLPNDRFSAERPEGSISTLTIQRTEQRDSAMYRCASSLVPSGRAAGEQFFGPGTRLTVL.

This clonotype appeared a few times. This rearrangement joins TRBV20-1 to TRBJ2-3; 11 nucleotides match TRBD2. After removal of 6 bases from V and 3 bases from J, the junction contained 8 bases not matched to a gene. Germline V gene lookup returns CDR1 DFQATT and CDR2 SNEGSKA (reference sequence). The CDR3 runs to 15 residues. In DNA, the CDR3 is TGCAGTGCCGTCGGGGGACTAGCGGAGACAGATACGCAGTATTTT. The encoded protein is CSAVGGLAETDTQYF.